The clone carrying this TCR beta chain was found a few times. Antigen: not known. Gene labels here are mouse ones. The CDR3 extends 1 residue past the end of the read, so its final part is completed from the germline J gene. Time point given: mouse harvest day 7 after allogeneic transplant. The graft held 10^6 splenic CD5+ T cells and 10^7 T-cell-depleted bone marrow cells. Mice had MHC-mismatched B6 into BALB/c GVHD, sampled day 7 or 14. This sample is part of a study of tissue T cells after allogeneic stem cell transplantation. Regarding the study as a whole: Within patients, tissue anatomy strongly shaped TCR repertoire composition.

CDR1 and CDR2 from the germline V gene are KGHPV and FQNQEV (reference sequence). J gave up 4 bases and V 4 bases, and 5 bases lay outside the gene matches. The CDR3 runs to 15 residues. Repertoires were generated with immunoSEQ multiplex PCR, while TCRdb's copy carries only in-frame clones and drops some. The sample carries approximately 5,000 clones, roughly half recorded once. The V and J genes are TRBV26 and TRBJ2-2; 8 nucleotides match TRBD2. The sequencing input was gut tissue. The receptor comes from a female BALB/c mouse given C57BL/6 T cells with graft-versus-host disease after an allogeneic hematopoietic cell transplant. The CDR3 DNA, read in part, is TGTGCCAGCAGTCCAGGTGGGGGGGTCACCGGGCAGCTCTAC. Its translation: CASSPGGGVTGQLY. The full-length CDR3 reads as CASSPGGGVTGQLYF.